Presented here are 25 T cell receptor beta chains from one specimen sequenced in a study of OX40 agonist ivuxolimab in advanced cancers. Sequencing used immunoSEQ multiplex PCR; TCRdb keeps in-frame clones, though not all of them. The repertoire holds around 69,000 clones, approximately 86% seen once, with 2.5% to 3% in the top ten. The sample here was CD4+ or CD8+ T cells sorted from blood, taken in a trial of the OX40 agonist ivuxolimab. Receptors originate from an adult with an advanced solid tumor such as melanoma, head and neck, liver or kidney cancer.

The chain has TRBV2 and TRBJ2-4; D is possibly TRBD1 (6 bases). Trimming removed 2 bases from V and 9 bases from J, with 14 bases in between. Germline V gene lookup returns CDR1 SNHLY and CDR2 FYNNEI. This CDR3 spans 14 amino acids. The CDR3 loop is CASSEQGRLSIQYF. CDR3 nucleotide sequence: TGTGCCAGCAGTGAACAGGGGCGGTTAAGCATTCAGTACTTC.

The chain is built from TRBV9 and TRBJ2-3; the match to TRBD2 covers 7 bases. J gave up 3 bases and V 0 bases, and 7 bases lay outside the gene matches. This CDR3 comprises 16 residues. CDR1 and CDR2 from the germline V gene are SGDLS and YYNGEE. This CDR3 is CASSVGGGVRTDTQYF. DNA of the CDR3: TGTGCCAGCAGCGTAGGGGGAGGGGTTAGGACAGATACGCAGTATTTT.

The chain couples TRBV5-1 to TRBJ2-7; TRBD1 aligns across 9 bases. The germline V gene has CDR1 SGHRS and CDR2 YFSETQ. Trimming removed 4 bases from V and 1 base from J; junction bases left unmatched: 9. The CDR3 length is 16 residues. The DNA for the CDR3 is TGCGCCAGCAGCCCAGACCCCGGGACAGGGTCCTACGAGCAGTACTTC. Translation gives CASSPDPGTGSYEQYF.

V and J are TRBV11-2 and TRBJ1-1, with 11 bases lining up with TRBD1. The J segment lost 5 bases and the V segment lost 6 bases, leaving 5 bases of the junction unmatched. The CDR3 covers 14 residues. Germline loops: CDR1 SGHAT, CDR2 FQNNGV. CDR3 nucleotide sequence: TGTGCCAGCAGAGGACAGGGGGCGAATACTGAAGCTTTCTTT. Protein: CASRGQGANTEAFF. The entire variable domain, with the rest obtained from reference TRBV11-2 and TRBJ1-1, is as follows: EAGVAQSPRYKIIEKRQSVAFWCNPISGHATLYWYQQILGQGPKLLIQFQNNGVVDDSQLPKDRFSAERLKGVDSTLKIQPAKLEDSAVYLCASRGQGANTEAFFGQGTRLTVV.

For the CDR3, the DNA is TGTGGGGACCAGCGCGGGACAATTGGCGAAGGAAACACCATATATTTT. Amino acid sequence: CGDQRGTIGEGNTIYF. The chain links TRBV21-1 to TRBJ1-3. TRBV21-1 is a pseudogene locus. CDR3 length: 16 residues.

V and J are TRBV10-3 and TRBJ1-6; 8 bases fit TRBD1. The CDR3 has 14 amino acids. Germline-derived CDR1 and CDR2 are ENHRY and SYGVKD. Trimming at V came to 3 bases and at J to 13 bases, leaving 8 bases not matched to a gene. DNA of the CDR3: TGTGCCATCAGTGACCACGGACAGGGCGAGCCCCTCCACTTT. Translation gives CAISDHGQGEPLHF.

The CDR3 bases are TGTGCCAGCAGCTCTTGGACAGGGCGGCACGAGCAGTACTTC. This codes for CASSSWTGRHEQYF. This sequence joins TRBV7-2 and TRBJ2-7; the match to TRBD1 covers 8 bases. The ends lost 4 bases at V and 5 bases at J; junction bases unmatched: 7. Per the germline V gene, CDR1 is SGHTA and CDR2 is FQGNSA. This CDR3 has 14 amino acids.

This sequence joins TRBV7-2 and TRBJ2-1, with TRBD2 matching 13 bases. Germline CDR1 is SGHTA and CDR2 is FQGNSA. The CDR3 spans 17 residues. The V and J ends lost 6 bases and 6 bases, in that order; junction bases with no gene match: 11. The CDR3 region is CASSPLAGGTTLNEQFF. As DNA, the CDR3 is TGTGCCAGCAGTCCACTAGCGGGGGGGACAACTCTCAATGAGCAGTTCTTC.

CDR3 region: CASTRGGAENEQFF. The CDR3 DNA reads as TGTGCCAGCACCCGGGGGGGGGCAGAGAATGAGCAGTTCTTC. This chain connects TRBV7-2 to TRBJ2-1; 8 bases are a match to TRBD2. The J segment lost 7 bases and the V segment lost 7 bases, leaving 9 bases of the junction unmatched. Germline-derived CDR1 and CDR2 are SGHTA and FQGNSA. This CDR3 is built from 14 residues. Variable domain in full (rest from reference TRBV7-2 and TRBJ2-1): GAGVSQSPSNKVTEKGKDVELRCDPISGHTALYWYRQSLGQGLEFLIYFQGNSAPDKSGLPSDRFSAERTGGSVSTLTIQRTQQEDSAVYLCASTRGGAENEQFFGPGTRLTVL.

The chain is built from TRBV6-1 and TRBJ2-7; TRBD1 agrees at 9 bases. The germline CDR1 and CDR2 sequences are MNHNS and SASEGT. V lost 3 bases, J lost 3 bases, and 9 bases stayed unmatched. The CDR3 is made up of 16 amino acids. The CDR3 spells CASSERAGQGHYEQYF. CDR3 coding DNA: TGTGCCAGCAGTGAGAGAGCGGGACAGGGACACTACGAGCAGTACTTC.

The V call is TRBV18, the J call TRBJ2-3; D call uncertain. V gave up 3 bases and J gave up 0 bases, with 13 bases separating them. Germline assignment: CDR1 KGHSH and CDR2 LQKENI. The CDR3 is 16 amino acids. The DNA for the CDR3 is TGTGCCAGCTCACCCCTTGACTTGGCTAGCACAGATACGCAGTATTTT. This gives the protein CASSPLDLASTDTQYF.

The chain combines TRBV9 with TRBJ2-3, with a weak D call TRBD2 (7 bases). The CDR3 is made up of 15 amino acids. The V and J ends lost 4 bases and 4 bases respectively, with 16 bases between them. The V gene's germline CDR1 is SGDLS and CDR2 YYNGEE. In DNA form, the CDR3 reads TGTGCCAGCAGCCCCTGGGGGAGGGGGTCAGATACGCAGTATTTT. Amino acid sequence: CASSPWGRGSDTQYF.

This CDR3 is CASSLDMRNEQFF. CDR3 bases: TGTGCCAGCAGCTTAGATATGAGGAATGAGCAGTTCTTC. The chain combines TRBV11-3 with TRBJ2-1; D not resolved. Per the germline V gene, CDR1 is SGHNT and CDR2 is YENEEA. V lost 0 bases, J lost 7 bases, and 7 bases lay in between. The CDR3 loop spans 13 amino acids. The full variable domain, its missing parts supplied by reference TRBV11-3 and TRBJ2-1, is EAGVVQSPRYKIIEKKQPVAFWCNPISGHNTLYWYLQNLGQGPELLIRYENEEAVDDSQLPKDRFSAERLKGVDSTLKIQPAELGDSAVYLCASSLDMRNEQFFGPGTRLTVL.

V and J are TRBV6-1 and TRBJ2-1, with 10 bases fitting TRBD1. V lost 4 bases to trimming and J lost 7 bases; unmatched junction nucleotides: 7. This CDR3 contains 15 residues. CDR1 is MNHNS and CDR2 is SASEGT in the germline V gene. CDR3 sequence (DNA): TGTGCCAGCAGTGCCGCGACAGGGGGCAGGAATGAGCAGTTCTTC. Protein: CASSAATGGRNEQFF.

This chain joins TRBV19 and TRBJ2-1, with D maybe TRBD2 (5 bases). Germline V gene data show CDR1 as LNHDA and CDR2 as SQIVND (reference sequence). V lost 4 bases to trimming and J lost 4 bases, with 5 bases between them. CDR3 length: 12 residues. CDR3 nucleotides: TGTGCCAGTAGTAGGGAGTACAATGAGCAGTTCTTC. Its translation: CASSREYNEQFF.

The V gene is TRBV10-2, the J gene TRBJ2-3, with D possibly TRBD1 on 6 matching bases. The CDR3 loop spans 15 amino acids. The germline gives CDR1 WSHSY, CDR2 SAAADI. Trimming cost V 3 bases and J 4 bases, with 14 bases left between them. This chain's CDR3 is CASSESKGGPDTQYF. In DNA, the CDR3 is TGCGCCAGCAGTGAATCCAAAGGGGGTCCAGATACGCAGTATTTT.

V gene TRBV18 combines with J gene TRBJ1-1; D is ambiguous. Germline V gene data show CDR1 as KGHSH and CDR2 as LQKENI. This CDR3 has 15 residues. Trimming cost V 3 bases and J 4 bases, with 15 bases left between them. The CDR3 reads CASSPQVVRGTEAFF. CDR3 bases: TGTGCCAGCTCACCTCAGGTGGTCCGGGGCACTGAAGCTTTCTTT.

The chain combines TRBV6-1 with TRBJ1-2, with 7 nucleotides matching TRBD1. The CDR3 is 13 amino acids. Germline lookup yields CDR1 MNHNS and CDR2 SASEGT. After removal of 7 bases from V and 5 bases from J, the junction contained 7 bases not matched to a gene. CDR3 bases: TGTGCCAGCATTGAGGGGGCCGGTTATGGCTACACCTTC. Amino acid sequence: CASIEGAGYGYTF.

This clone has more than one count but fewer than ten. The rearrangement joins TRBV7-8 to TRBJ2-7; the match to TRBD1 covers 7 bases. V trimming: 2 bases; J trimming: 4 bases; junction bases outside the gene matches: 5. CDR1 is SGHVS and CDR2 is FQNEAQ in the germline V gene. The CDR3 covers 14 residues. CDR3 in amino acids: CASSLNRGRYEQYF. CDR3 sequence (DNA): TGTGCCAGCAGCTTAAATAGGGGGCGGTACGAGCAGTACTTC.

This rearrangement joins TRBV7-2 to TRBJ2-7; 13 nucleotides match TRBD2. The germline V gene has CDR1 SGHTA and CDR2 FQGNSA. The CDR3 extends over 17 amino acids. Trimming removed 0 bases from V and 4 bases from J; junction bases left unmatched: 6. This CDR3 is CASSLARTSGSQYEQYF. The CDR3 nucleotides read TGTGCCAGCAGCTTAGCCCGGACTAGCGGGAGTCAGTACGAGCAGTACTTC.

J is TRBJ2-7 and V is TRBV6-5, with TRBD2 identical over 8 bases. Germline trimming cut 0 bases from V and 2 bases from J; bases unmatched to any gene: 6. The germline gives CDR1 MNHEY, CDR2 SVGAGI. The CDR3 extends over 16 amino acids. CDR3 protein: CASSYSFPAGAYEQYF. As DNA, the CDR3 is TGTGCCAGCAGTTACTCGTTTCCAGCGGGGGCCTACGAGCAGTACTTC.

This chain joins TRBV9 and TRBJ2-3, with a weak D call TRBD2 (6 bases). Germline V CDR1 and CDR2: SGDLS, YYNGEE. With 3 bases removed from V and 10 bases from J, the gap between germline ends came to 9 bases. The CDR3 loop spans 11 amino acids. This CDR3 reads CASSGSGPQYF. CDR3 nucleotides: TGTGCCAGCAGCGGTAGCGGACCGCAGTATTTT. Filled out from reference TRBV9 and TRBJ2-3, the complete variable domain reads DSGVTQTPKHLITATGQRVTLRCSPRSGDLSVYWYQQSLDQGLQFLIQYYNGEERAKGNILERFSAQQFPDLHSELNLSSLELGDSALYFCASSGSGPQYFGPGTRLTVL.

The chain recombines TRBV4-1 with TRBJ1-4, with D possibly TRBD1 on 6 matching bases. The CDR3 runs to 15 residues. V was pared by 4 bases and J by 5 bases, with 14 bases between. Germline V lookup: CDR1 MGHRA, CDR2 YSYEKL. This chain's CDR3 is CASSPTTGLNEKLFF. CDR3 coding DNA: TGCGCCAGCAGCCCAACGACAGGCCTGAATGAAAAACTGTTTTTT.

The sample holds one count of this clone. This chain links TRBV9 with TRBJ2-5, with D perhaps TRBD2 (6 bases). The CDR3 consists of 14 residues. From germline, CDR1 is SGDLS and CDR2 YYNGEE. V was trimmed by 6 bases and J by 9 bases, leaving 21 bases between them. The DNA of the CDR3 is TGTGCCAGCACCCTAGGGGACTCCTACCAGGCCCAGTACTTC. Amino acid sequence: CASTLGDSYQAQYF. Variable domain in full (rest from reference TRBV9 and TRBJ2-5): DSGVTQTPKHLITATGQRVTLRCSPRSGDLSVYWYQQSLDQGLQFLIQYYNGEERAKGNILERFSAQQFPDLHSELNLSSLELGDSALYFCASTLGDSYQAQYFGPGTRLLVL.

The chain joins TRBV7-9 to TRBJ2-2, with a weak D call TRBD1 (6 bases). Deletions cut 5 bases from V and 11 bases from J, with 27 bases between. Per germline, CDR1 SEHNR and CDR2 FQNEAQ (reference sequence). The CDR3 covers 17 residues. The DNA for the CDR3 is TGTGCCAGCAGCCCGCGTACAGGGACCGGGGAGTTTCGCGAGCTGTTTTTT. Translation gives CASSPRTGTGEFRELFF.